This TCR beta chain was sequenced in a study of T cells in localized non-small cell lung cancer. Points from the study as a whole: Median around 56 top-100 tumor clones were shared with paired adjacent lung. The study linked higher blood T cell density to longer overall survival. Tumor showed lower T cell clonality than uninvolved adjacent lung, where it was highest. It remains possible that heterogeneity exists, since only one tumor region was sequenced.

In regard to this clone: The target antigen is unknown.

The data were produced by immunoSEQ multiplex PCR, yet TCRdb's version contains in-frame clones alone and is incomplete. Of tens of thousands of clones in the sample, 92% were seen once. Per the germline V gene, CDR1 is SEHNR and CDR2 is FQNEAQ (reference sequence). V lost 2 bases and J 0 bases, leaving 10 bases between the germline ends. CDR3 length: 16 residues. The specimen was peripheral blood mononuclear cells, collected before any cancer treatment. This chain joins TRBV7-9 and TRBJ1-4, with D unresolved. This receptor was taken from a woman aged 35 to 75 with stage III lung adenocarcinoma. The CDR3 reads CASSLMGSTTNEKLFF. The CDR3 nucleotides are TGTGCCAGCAGCTTAATGGGATCCACAACTAATGAAAAACTGTTTTTT.